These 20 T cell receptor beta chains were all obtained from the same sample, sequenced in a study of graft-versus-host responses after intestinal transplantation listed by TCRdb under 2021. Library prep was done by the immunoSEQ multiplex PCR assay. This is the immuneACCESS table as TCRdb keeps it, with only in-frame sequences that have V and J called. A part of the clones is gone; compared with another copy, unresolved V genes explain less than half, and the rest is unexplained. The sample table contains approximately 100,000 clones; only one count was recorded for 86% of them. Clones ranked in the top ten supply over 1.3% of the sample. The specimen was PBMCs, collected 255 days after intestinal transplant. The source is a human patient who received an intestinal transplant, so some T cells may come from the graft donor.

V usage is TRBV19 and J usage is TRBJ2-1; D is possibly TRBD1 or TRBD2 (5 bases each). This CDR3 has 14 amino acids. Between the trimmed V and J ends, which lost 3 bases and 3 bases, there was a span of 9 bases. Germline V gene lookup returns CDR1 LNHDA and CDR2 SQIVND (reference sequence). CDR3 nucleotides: TGTGCCAGTAGTATCAGGGACCTCTACAATGAGCAGTTCTTC. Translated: CASSIRDLYNEQFF.

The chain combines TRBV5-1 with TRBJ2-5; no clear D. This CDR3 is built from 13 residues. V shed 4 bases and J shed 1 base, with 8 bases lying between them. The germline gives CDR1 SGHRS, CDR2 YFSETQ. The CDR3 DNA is TGCGCCAGCAGCCGAGAGGTCCAAGAGACCCAGTACTTC. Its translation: CASSREVQETQYF.

CDR3 amino acids: CASSSPGTREGNEQFF. DNA of the CDR3: TGCGCCAGCAGCTCTCCGGGGACTAGGGAAGGCAATGAGCAGTTCTTC. V gene TRBV5-1 combines with J gene TRBJ2-1, with 8 bases matching TRBD2. CDR1 and CDR2 from the germline V gene are SGHRS and YFSETQ. CDR3 size: 16 residues. Trimming at V came to 3 bases and at J to 6 bases, leaving 11 bases not matched to a gene.

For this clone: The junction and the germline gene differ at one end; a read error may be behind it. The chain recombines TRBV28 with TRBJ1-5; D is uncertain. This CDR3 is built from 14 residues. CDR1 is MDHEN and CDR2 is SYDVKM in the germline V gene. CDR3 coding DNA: TGTGCCAGCAGCCCAGGAGGTGGCAAACAGCCCCAGCATTTT. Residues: CASSPGGGKQPQHF.

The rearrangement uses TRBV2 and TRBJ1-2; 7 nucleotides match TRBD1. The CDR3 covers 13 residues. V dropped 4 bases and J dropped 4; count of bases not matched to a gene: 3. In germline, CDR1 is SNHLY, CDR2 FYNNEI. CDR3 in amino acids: CASSATGIYGYTF. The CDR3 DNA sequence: TGTGCCAGCAGTGCGACAGGGATCTATGGCTACACCTTC.

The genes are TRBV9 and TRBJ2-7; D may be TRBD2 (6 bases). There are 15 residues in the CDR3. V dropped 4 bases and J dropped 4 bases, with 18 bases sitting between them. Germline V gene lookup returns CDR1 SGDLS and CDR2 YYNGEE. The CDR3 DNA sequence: TGTGCCAGCAGCCCCCGTCACACTAGCAGGTACGAGCAGTACTTC. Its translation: CASSPRHTSRYEQYF.

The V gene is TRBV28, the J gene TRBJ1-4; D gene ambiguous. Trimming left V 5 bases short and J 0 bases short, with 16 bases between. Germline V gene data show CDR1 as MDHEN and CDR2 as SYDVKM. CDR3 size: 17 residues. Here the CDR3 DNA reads TGTGCCAGCAGTGTTTGGAGGGAAAACCCAACTAATGAAAAACTGTTTTTT. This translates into CASSVWRENPTNEKLFF.

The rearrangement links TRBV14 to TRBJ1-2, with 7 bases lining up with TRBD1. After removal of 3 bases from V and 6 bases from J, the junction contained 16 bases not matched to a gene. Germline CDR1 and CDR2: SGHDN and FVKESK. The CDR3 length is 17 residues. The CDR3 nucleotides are TGTGCCAGCAGCCATTCGGGATTGGAGACAGGGTGGGATGGCTACACCTTC. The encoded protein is CASSHSGLETGWDGYTF.

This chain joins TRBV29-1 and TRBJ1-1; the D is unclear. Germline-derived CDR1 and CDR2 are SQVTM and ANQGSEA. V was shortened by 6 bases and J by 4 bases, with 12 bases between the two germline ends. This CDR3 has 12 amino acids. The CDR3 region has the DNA TGCAGCGTCCAGGCGAGGCGCACTGAAGCTTTCTTT. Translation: CSVQARRTEAFF.

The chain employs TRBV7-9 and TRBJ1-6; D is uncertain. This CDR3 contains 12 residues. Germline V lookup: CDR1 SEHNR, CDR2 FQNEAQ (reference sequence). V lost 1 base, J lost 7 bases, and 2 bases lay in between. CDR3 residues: CASSLENSPLHF. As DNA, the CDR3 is TGTGCCAGCAGCTTAGAGAATTCACCCCTCCACTTT. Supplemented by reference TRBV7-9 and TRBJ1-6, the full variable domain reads DTGVSQNPRHKITKRGQNVTFRCDPISEHNRLYWYRQTLGQGPEFLTYFQNEAQLEKSRLLSDRFSAERPKGSFSTLEIQRTEQGDSAMYLCASSLENSPLHFGNGTRLTVT.

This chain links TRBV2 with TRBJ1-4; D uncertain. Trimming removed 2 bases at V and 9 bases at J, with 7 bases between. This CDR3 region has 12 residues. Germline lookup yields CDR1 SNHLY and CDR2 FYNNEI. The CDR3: CASSELGKKLFF. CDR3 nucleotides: TGTGCCAGCAGTGAATTGGGGAAAAAACTGTTTTTT.

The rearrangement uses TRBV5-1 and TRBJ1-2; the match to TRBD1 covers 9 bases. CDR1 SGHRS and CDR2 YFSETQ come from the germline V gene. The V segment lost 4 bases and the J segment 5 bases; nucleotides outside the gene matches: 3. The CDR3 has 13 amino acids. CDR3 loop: CASSPTGGYGYTF. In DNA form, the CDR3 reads TGCGCCAGCAGCCCGACAGGGGGGTATGGCTACACCTTC. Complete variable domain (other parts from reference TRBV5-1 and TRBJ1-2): KAGVTQTPRYLIKTRGQQVTLSCSPISGHRSVSWYQQTPGQGLQFLFEYFSETQRNKGNFPGRFSGRQFSNSRSEMNVSTLELGDSALYLCASSPTGGYGYTFGSGTRLTVV.

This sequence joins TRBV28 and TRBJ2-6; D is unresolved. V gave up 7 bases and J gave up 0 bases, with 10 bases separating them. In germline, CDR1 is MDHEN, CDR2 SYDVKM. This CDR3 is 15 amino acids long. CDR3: CASNYAASGANVLTF. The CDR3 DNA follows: TGTGCCAGCAACTATGCTGCCTCTGGGGCCAACGTCCTGACTTTC. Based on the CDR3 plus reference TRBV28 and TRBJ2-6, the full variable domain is DVKVTQSSRYLVKRTGEKVFLECVQDMDHENMFWYRQDPGLGLRLIYFSYDVKMKEKGDIPEGYSVSREKKERFSLILESASTNQTSMYLCASNYAASGANVLTFGAGSRLTVL.

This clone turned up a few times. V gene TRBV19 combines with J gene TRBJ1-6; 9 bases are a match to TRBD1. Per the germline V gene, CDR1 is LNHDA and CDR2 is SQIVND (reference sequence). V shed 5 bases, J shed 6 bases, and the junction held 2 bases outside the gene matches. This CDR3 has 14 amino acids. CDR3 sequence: CASSGTGPNSPLHF. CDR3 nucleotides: TGTGCCAGTAGTGGGACAGGGCCTAATTCACCCCTCCACTTT. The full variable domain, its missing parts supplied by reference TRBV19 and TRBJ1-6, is DGGITQSPKYLFRKEGQNVTLSCEQNLNHDAMYWYRQDPGQGLRLIYYSQIVNDFQKGDIAEGYSVSREKKESFPLTVTSAQKNPTAFYLCASSGTGPNSPLHFGNGTRLTVT.

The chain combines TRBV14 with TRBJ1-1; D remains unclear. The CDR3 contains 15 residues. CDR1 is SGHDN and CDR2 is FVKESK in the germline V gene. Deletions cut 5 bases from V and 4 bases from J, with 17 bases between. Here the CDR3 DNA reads TGTGCCAGCAGCTTGAGTCGAGGTATCCCCACTGAAGCTTTCTTT. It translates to CASSLSRGIPTEAFF.

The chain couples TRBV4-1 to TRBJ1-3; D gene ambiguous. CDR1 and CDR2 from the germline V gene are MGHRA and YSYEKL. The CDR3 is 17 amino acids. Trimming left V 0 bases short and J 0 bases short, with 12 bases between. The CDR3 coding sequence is TGCGCCAGCAGCCAAGACGGTAGGAAGGACTCTGGAAACACCATATATTTT. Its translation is CASSQDGRKDSGNTIYF.

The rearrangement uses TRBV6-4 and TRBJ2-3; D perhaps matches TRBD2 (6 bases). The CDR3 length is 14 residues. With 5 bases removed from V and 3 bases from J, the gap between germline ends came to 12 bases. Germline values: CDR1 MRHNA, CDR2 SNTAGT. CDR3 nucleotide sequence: TGTGCCAGCAGTATTAGCGGTTTAACAGATACGCAGTATTTT. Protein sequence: CASSISGLTDTQYF.

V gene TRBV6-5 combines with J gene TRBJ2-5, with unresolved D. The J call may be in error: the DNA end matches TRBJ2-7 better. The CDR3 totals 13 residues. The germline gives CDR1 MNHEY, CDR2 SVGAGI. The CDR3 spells CASSLSGPYEQYF. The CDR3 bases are TGTGCCAGCAGTCTTAGTGGCCCCTACGAGCAGTACTTC.

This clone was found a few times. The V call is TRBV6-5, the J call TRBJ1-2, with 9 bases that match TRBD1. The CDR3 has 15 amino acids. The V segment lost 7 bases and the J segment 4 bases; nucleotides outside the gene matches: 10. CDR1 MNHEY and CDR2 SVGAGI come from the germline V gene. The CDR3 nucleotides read TGTGCCAGCACTACCACAGGGGGCGCGTCCTATGGCTACACCTTC. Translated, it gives CASTTTGGASYGYTF.

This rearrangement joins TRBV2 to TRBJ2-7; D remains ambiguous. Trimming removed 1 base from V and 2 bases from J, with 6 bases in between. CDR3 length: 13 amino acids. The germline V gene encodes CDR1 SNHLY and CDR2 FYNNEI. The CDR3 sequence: CASSEGRTYEQYV. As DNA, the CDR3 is TGTGCCAGCAGTGAAGGCAGGACCTACGAGCAGTACGTC.